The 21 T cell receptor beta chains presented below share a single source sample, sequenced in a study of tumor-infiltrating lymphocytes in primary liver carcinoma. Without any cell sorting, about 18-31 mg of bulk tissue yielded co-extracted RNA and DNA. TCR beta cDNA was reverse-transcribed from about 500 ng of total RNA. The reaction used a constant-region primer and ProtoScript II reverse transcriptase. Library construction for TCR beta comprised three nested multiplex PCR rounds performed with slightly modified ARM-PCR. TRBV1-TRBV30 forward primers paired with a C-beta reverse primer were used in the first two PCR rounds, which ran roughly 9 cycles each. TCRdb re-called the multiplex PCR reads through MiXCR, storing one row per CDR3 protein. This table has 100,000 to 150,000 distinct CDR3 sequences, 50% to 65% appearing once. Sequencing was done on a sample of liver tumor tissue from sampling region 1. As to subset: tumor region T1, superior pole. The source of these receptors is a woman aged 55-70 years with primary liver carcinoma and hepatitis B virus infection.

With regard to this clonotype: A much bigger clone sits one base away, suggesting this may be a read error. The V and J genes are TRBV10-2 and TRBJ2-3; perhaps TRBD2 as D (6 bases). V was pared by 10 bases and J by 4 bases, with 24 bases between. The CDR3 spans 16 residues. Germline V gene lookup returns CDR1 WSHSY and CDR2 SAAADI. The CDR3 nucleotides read TGCGCCACCGAGAGGACTACCGGGAGAAGGGCAGATACGCAGTATTTT. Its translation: CATERTTGRRADTQYF.

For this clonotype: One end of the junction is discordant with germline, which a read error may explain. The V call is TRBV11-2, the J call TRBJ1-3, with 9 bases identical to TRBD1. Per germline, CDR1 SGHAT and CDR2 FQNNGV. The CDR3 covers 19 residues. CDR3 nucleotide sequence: TGTGCCAGCAGCTCACATCCGGACAGGGGAGCGTACTCTGGAAACACCACATATTTT. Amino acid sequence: CASSSHPDRGAYSGNTTYF.

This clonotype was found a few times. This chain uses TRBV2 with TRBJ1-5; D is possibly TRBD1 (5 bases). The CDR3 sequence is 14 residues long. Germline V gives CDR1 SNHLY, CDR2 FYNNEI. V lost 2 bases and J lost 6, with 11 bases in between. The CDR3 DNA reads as TGTGCCAGCAGTGAAAGTAGGGGACCTCAGCCCCAGCATTTT. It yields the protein CASSESRGPQPQHF.

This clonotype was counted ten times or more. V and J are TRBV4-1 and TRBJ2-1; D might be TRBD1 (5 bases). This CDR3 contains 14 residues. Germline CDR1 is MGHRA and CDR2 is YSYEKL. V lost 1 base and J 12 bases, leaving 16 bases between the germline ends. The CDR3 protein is CASSQGGQGWAQFF. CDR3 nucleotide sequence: TGCGCCAGCAGCCAAGGGGGCCAGGGTTGGGCGCAGTTCTTC.

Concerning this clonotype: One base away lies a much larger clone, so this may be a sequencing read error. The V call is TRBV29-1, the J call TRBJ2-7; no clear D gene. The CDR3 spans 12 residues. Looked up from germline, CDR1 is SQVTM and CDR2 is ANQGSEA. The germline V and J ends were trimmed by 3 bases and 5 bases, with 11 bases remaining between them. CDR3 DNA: TGCAGCGTTGACGGGCTTGACAACGAGCAGTACTTC. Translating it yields CSVDGLDNEQYF.

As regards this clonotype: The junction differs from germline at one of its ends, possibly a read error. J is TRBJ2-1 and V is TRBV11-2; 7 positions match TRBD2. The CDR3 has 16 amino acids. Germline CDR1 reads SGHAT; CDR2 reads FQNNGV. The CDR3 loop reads CARSPVRASGYNEQFF. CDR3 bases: TGCGCCAGGAGCCCCGTTCGGGCTAGCGGTTACAATGAGCAGTTCTTC.

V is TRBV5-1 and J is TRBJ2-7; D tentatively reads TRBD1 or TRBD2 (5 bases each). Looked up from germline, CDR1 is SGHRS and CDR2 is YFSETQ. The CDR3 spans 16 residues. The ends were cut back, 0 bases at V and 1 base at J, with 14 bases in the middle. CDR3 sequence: CASSLEWGRTSYEQYF. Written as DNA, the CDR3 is TGCGCCAGCAGCTTGGAATGGGGCAGGACTTCCTACGAGCAGTACTTC.

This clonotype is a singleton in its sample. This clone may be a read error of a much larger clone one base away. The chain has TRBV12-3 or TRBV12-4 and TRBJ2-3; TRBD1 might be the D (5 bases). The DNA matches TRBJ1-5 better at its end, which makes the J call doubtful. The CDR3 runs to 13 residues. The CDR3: CASRGDATDTQHF. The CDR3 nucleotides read TGTGCCAGCAGGGGGGACGCCACAGATACGCAGCATTTT.

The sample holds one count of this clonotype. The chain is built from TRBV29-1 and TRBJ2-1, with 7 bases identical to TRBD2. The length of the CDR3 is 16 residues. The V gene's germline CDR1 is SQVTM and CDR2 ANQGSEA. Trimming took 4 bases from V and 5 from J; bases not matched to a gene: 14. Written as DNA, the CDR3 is TGCAGCGTTGCAGACCCCACTAGCGAACTGCACAATGAGCAGTTCTTC. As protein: CSVADPTSELHNEQFF.

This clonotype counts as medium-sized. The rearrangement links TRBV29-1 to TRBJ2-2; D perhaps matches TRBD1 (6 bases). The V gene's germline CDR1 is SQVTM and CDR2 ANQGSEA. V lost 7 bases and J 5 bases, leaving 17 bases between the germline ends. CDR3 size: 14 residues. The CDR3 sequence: CSAERRGKTGELFF. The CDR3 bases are TGCAGCGCCGAACGAAGGGGGAAGACCGGGGAGCTGTTTTTT.

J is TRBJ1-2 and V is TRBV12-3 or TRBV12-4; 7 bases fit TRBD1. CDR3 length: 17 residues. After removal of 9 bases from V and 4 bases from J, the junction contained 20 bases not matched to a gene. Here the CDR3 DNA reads TGTGCCAGGAGCCTCCCCGGACAGGCCGGCCCCCCCTATGGCTACACCTTC. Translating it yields CARSLPGQAGPPYGYTF.

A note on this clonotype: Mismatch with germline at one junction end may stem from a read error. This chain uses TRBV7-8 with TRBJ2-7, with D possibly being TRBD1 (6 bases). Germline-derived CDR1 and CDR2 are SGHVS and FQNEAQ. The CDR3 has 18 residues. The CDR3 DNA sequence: TGTGCCAGCAGCTTAGTGGTCAGGCCCGTCGGTGGGGGCTACGAGCAGTATTTC. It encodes CASSLVVRPVGGGYEQYF.

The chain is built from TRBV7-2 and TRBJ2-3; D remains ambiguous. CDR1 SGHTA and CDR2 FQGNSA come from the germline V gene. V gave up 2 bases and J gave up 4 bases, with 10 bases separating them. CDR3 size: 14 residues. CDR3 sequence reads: CASSLYSRADTQYF. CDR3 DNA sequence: TGTGCCAGCAGCTTATATTCTAGGGCAGATACGCAGTATTTT. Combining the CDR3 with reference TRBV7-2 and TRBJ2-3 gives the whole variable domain GAGVSQSPSNKVTEKGKDVELRCDPISGHTALYWYRQSLGQGLEFLIYFQGNSAPDKSGLPSDRFSAERTGGSVSTLTIQRTQQEDSAVYLCASSLYSRADTQYFGPGTRLTVL.

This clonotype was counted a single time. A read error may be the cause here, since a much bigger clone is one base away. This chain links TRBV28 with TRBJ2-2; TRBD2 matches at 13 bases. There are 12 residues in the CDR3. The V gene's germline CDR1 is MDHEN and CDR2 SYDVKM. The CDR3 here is CASSGTSGELSF. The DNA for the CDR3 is TGTGCCAGCAGCGGGACTAGCGGGGAGCTGTCTTTT.

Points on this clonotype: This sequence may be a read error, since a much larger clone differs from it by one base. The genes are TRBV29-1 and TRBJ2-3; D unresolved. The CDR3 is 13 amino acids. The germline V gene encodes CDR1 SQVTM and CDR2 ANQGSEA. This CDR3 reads CSVWTPFVDTQCF. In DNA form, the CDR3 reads TGCAGCGTTTGGACCCCGTTCGTGGATACGCAGTGTTTT.

Written as DNA, the CDR3 is TGTGCCAATAGTCAAGATGGACAGAGGAATGAGCAGTTCTTC. It specifies CANSQDGQRNEQFF. The chain couples TRBV11-3 to TRBJ2-1; D perhaps matches TRBD1 (6 bases). Germline loops: CDR1 SGHNT, CDR2 YENEEA. V lost 10 bases to trimming and J lost 7 bases, with 20 bases between them. The CDR3 consists of 14 residues.

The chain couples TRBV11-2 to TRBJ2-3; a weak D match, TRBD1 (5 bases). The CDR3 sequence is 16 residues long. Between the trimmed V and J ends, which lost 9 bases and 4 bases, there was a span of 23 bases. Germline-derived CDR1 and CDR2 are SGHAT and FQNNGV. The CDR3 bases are TGTGCCAGTACCTTAGCAGGGCAGCCGTATTCAGATACGCAGTATTTT. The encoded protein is CASTLAGQPYSDTQYF.

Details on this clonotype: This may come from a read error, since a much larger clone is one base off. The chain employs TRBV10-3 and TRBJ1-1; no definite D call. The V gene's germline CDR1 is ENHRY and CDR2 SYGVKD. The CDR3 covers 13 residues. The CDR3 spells CDIMRTGNTEAFF. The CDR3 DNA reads TGTGACATCATGAGGACCGGGAACACTGAAGCTTTCTTT.

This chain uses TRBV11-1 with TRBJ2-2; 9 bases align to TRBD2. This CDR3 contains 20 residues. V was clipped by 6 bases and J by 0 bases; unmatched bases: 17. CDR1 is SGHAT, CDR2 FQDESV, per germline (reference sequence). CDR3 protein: CASRPPPATSGSTNTGELFF. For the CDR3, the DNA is TGTGCCAGCAGGCCACCCCCCGCGACTAGCGGCAGTACGAACACCGGGGAGCTGTTTTTT.

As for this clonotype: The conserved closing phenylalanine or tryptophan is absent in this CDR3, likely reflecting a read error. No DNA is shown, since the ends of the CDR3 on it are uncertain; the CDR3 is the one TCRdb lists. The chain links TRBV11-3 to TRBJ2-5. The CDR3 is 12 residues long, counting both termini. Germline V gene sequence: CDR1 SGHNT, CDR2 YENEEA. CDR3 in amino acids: CATSLDTETRYL.

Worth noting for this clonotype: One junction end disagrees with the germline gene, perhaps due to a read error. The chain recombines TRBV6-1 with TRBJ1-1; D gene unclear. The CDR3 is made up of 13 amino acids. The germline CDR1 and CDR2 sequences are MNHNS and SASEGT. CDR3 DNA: TGTGTCAGCGGTGCCATGGAGAACACTGAAGCTTTCTTT. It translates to CVSGAMENTEAFF.